The 30 T cell receptor beta chains in this list originate from one sample, sequenced in a study of blood T cell repertoires in COVID-19. Some clones are missing from TCRdb's copy, which holds only in-frame ones; the method was immunoSEQ multiplex PCR. Here the sample spans more than 95,000 clones, around four fifths being singletons. The sequencing sample was made of peripheral blood. The receptors originated from a young man with acute or convalescent COVID-19.

This chain's CDR3 is CASSLGQGMNTEAFF. CDR3 bases: TGTGCCAGCAGCTTAGGACAGGGGATGAACACTGAAGCTTTCTTT. V is TRBV7-9 and J is TRBJ1-1; 8 bases match TRBD1. Germline loops: CDR1 SEHNR, CDR2 FQNEAQ (reference sequence). V shed 1 base and J 0 bases; nucleotides not matched to a gene: 1. The CDR3 spans 15 residues.

J is TRBJ1-5 and V is TRBV19; D is possibly TRBD1 (6 bases). V lost 10 bases to trimming and J lost 4 bases, with 17 bases between them. In germline, CDR1 is LNHDA, CDR2 SQIVND (reference sequence). This CDR3 has 14 amino acids. CDR3 residues: CATDTGSTNQPQHF. CDR3 nucleotide sequence: TGTGCCACCGATACAGGGTCAACGAATCAGCCCCAGCATTTT.

The rearrangement joins TRBV3-1 (or the pseudogene TRBV3-2) to TRBJ1-4; D is possibly TRBD1 (5 bases). V lost 1 base to trimming and J lost 8 bases, with 14 bases between them. CDR1 is LGHDT, CDR2 YNNKEL, per germline (reference sequence). This CDR3 has 15 amino acids. CDR3 in amino acids: CASSQARQGREKLFF. For the CDR3, the DNA is TGTGCCAGCAGCCAAGCTCGTCAGGGTAGGGAAAAACTGTTTTTT.

V gene TRBV9 combines with J gene TRBJ2-1, with TRBD2 identical over 12 bases. Germline loops: CDR1 SGDLS, CDR2 YYNGEE. V shed 4 bases, J shed 8 bases, and the junction held 7 bases outside the gene matches. The length of the CDR3 is 15 residues. Here the CDR3 reads CASSFSSGGAYEQFF. CDR3 nucleotides: TGTGCCAGCAGCTTCTCTAGCGGGGGGGCCTATGAGCAGTTCTTC.

V gene TRBV9 combines with J gene TRBJ1-1, with a possible D match to TRBD1 (6 bases). Germline assignment: CDR1 SGDLS and CDR2 YYNGEE. This CDR3 contains 15 residues. V was clipped by 2 bases and J by 6 bases, with 17 bases between them. Here the CDR3 reads CASSVYGTPDPEAFF. In nucleotides, the CDR3 is TGTGCCAGCAGCGTCTATGGGACACCGGACCCTGAAGCTTTCTTT.

The V call is TRBV25-1, the J call TRBJ1-4, with 8 bases identical to TRBD1. The germline V gene has CDR1 MGHDK and CDR2 SYGVNS. The V and J ends lost 3 bases and 4 bases, in that order; junction bases with no gene match: 4. This CDR3 contains 15 residues. The CDR3 is CASSEGQDGNEKLFF. For the CDR3, the DNA is TGTGCCAGCAGTGAGGGACAGGACGGTAATGAAAAACTGTTTTTT.

V is TRBV5-5 and J is TRBJ2-7; no clear D gene. The CDR3 is made up of 16 amino acids. The germline V and J ends were trimmed by 0 bases and 1 base, with 14 bases remaining between them. Germline loops: CDR1 SGHKS, CDR2 YYEKEE (reference sequence). CDR3 region: CASSLAIGSGSYEQYF. CDR3 DNA: TGTGCCAGCAGCTTGGCCATCGGGTCTGGGTCCTACGAGCAGTACTTC.

This chain connects TRBV29-1 to TRBJ1-4; D possibly corresponds to TRBD1 (5 bases). Trimming took off 3 bases at V and 8 bases at J, with 16 bases between the two ends. The CDR3 length is 14 residues. The germline gives CDR1 SQVTM, CDR2 ANQGSEA. CDR3 nucleotide sequence: TGCAGCGTTGAGGTTGCCAGGGTCGGGGAAAAACTGTTTTTT. Protein sequence: CSVEVARVGEKLFF.

This clone was picked up a small number of times. The chain uses TRBV2 and TRBJ2-1; TRBD2 matches 8 bases. Trimming at V came to 7 bases and at J to 4 bases, leaving 9 bases not matched to a gene. Germline V CDR1 and CDR2: SNHLY, FYNNEI. This CDR3 is 15 amino acids long. The CDR3 DNA is TGTGCCAGCATCGGGGGGGCGCAGGGTTACAATGAGCAGTTCTTC. Encoded protein: CASIGGAQGYNEQFF.

The V gene is TRBV19, the J gene TRBJ2-1; 9 bases map to TRBD2. With V trimmed by 4 bases and J by 9 bases, 7 bases remained unmatched. This CDR3 is built from 14 residues. Germline lookup yields CDR1 LNHDA and CDR2 SQIVND (reference sequence). The CDR3 sequence is CASSTLAGGPEQFF. Here the CDR3 DNA reads TGTGCCAGTAGTACCCTGGCGGGGGGGCCTGAGCAGTTCTTC.

This sequence joins TRBV4-1 and TRBJ1-2; D is possibly TRBD1 (5 bases). Germline V gene lookup returns CDR1 MGHRA and CDR2 YSYEKL. This CDR3 spans 15 amino acids. V was trimmed by 3 bases and J by 0 bases, leaving 11 bases between them. The CDR3 DNA reads as TGCGCCAGCAGCCATCGACAGACACCTAACTATGGCTACACCTTC. It codes for CASSHRQTPNYGYTF.

The V call is TRBV7-3, the J call TRBJ2-3; 10 bases fit TRBD2. The germline V gene has CDR1 SGHTA and CDR2 FQGTGA. The J segment lost 6 bases and the V segment lost 5 bases, leaving 8 bases of the junction unmatched. The CDR3 totals 15 residues. In nucleotides, the CDR3 is TGTGCCAGCAGCCGTAGCGGGGGGATTGGTGATACGCAGTATTTT. Residues: CASSRSGGIGDTQYF. Full variable domain (remainder filled in from reference TRBV7-3 and TRBJ2-3): GAGVSQTPSNKVTEKGKYVELRCDPISGHTALYWYRQSLGQGPEFLIYFQGTGAADDSGLPNDRFFAVRPEGSVSTLKIQRTERGDSAVYLCASSRSGGIGDTQYFGPGTRLTVL.

Only one count was recorded for this clone. The genes are TRBV19 and TRBJ2-1, with 10 bases fitting TRBD2. In germline, CDR1 is LNHDA, CDR2 SQIVND (reference sequence). The CDR3 contains 19 residues. Trimming cost V 7 bases and J 6 bases; bases outside gene matches: 21. The chain's CDR3 is CASTPTLAGPTKGGNEQFF. As DNA, the CDR3 is TGTGCCAGTACCCCAACACTAGCGGGACCCACTAAAGGAGGCAATGAGCAGTTCTTC.

V is TRBV19 and J is TRBJ2-1; a weak D match, TRBD1 (7 bases). V shed 7 bases and J shed 4 bases, with 14 bases lying between them. This CDR3 spans 14 amino acids. Germline V gene sequence: CDR1 LNHDA, CDR2 SQIVND (reference sequence). CDR3 in DNA: TGTGCCAGTAAAAAGGCGGGACAGTACAATGAGCAGTTCTTC. As protein: CASKKAGQYNEQFF.

There are a few counts of this clone. The chain couples TRBV3-1 (or the pseudogene TRBV3-2) to TRBJ1-1, with D uncertain. CDR3 length: 14 residues. Trimming took 1 base from V and 6 from J, leaving 12 bases between them. The germline gives CDR1 LGHDT, CDR2 YNNKEL (reference sequence). CDR3 bases: TGTGCCAGCAGCCAAGTCTCAGGAAGTTCTGAAGCTTTCTTT. It is translated as CASSQVSGSSEAFF.

The gene calls are TRBV29-1 and TRBJ2-1, with 7 bases that match TRBD1. V shed 3 bases, J shed 8 bases, and the junction held 10 bases outside the gene matches. This CDR3 comprises 14 residues. CDR1 SQVTM and CDR2 ANQGSEA come from the germline V gene. The CDR3 reads CSVEGTAGLDEQFF. The CDR3 coding sequence is TGCAGCGTTGAGGGGACAGCCGGCTTGGATGAGCAGTTCTTC.

The V gene is TRBV7-2, the J gene TRBJ1-4, with D perhaps TRBD1 (6 bases). V was cut by 4 bases and J by 5 bases, with 11 bases left in between. This CDR3 is 14 amino acids long. CDR1 is SGHTA, CDR2 FQGNSA, per germline. Here the CDR3 DNA reads TGTGCCAGCAGCTCAACAGGGTTAAATGAAAAACTGTTTTTT. Its protein is CASSSTGLNEKLFF.

This sequence joins TRBV25-1 and TRBJ1-3; 12 bases line up with TRBD1. The CDR3 extends over 18 amino acids. Germline V gene sequence: CDR1 MGHDK, CDR2 SYGVNS. The V gene end was trimmed by 2 bases and the J gene end by 2 bases; junction bases not matched to a gene: 7. The CDR3 DNA follows: TGTGCCAGCAGTGAAATCAGGGGGACAGGGGGCGCTGGAAACACCATATATTTT. Amino acids: CASSEIRGTGGAGNTIYF. Variable domain in full (rest from reference TRBV25-1 and TRBJ1-3): EADIYQTPRYLVIGTGKKITLECSQTMGHDKMYWYQQDPGMELHLIHYSYGVNSTEKGDLSSESTVSRIRTEHFPLTLESARPSHTSQYLCASSEIRGTGGAGNTIYFGEGSWLTVV.

The count of this clone is one. The V gene is TRBV4-1, the J gene TRBJ2-7; 15 bases map to TRBD2. V was clipped by 4 bases and J by 4 bases; unmatched bases: 8. This CDR3 contains 17 residues. The V gene's germline CDR1 is MGHRA and CDR2 YSYEKL. The CDR3: CASSPGTSGGRRYEQYF. The DNA of the CDR3 is TGCGCCAGCAGCCCCGGGACTAGCGGGGGGCGAAGATACGAGCAGTACTTC.

V is TRBV7-9 and J is TRBJ1-1; no clear D gene. Germline CDR1 and CDR2: SEHNR and FQNEAQ (reference sequence). The CDR3 has 15 amino acids. The V and J ends lost 2 bases and 1 base respectively, with 11 bases between them. CDR3 DNA: TGTGCCAGCAGCTTACATGTTGGCAGGAACACTGAAGCTTTCTTT. Its protein is CASSLHVGRNTEAFF.

This chain uses TRBV9 with TRBJ1-6; no firm D call. Germline V CDR1 and CDR2: SGDLS, YYNGEE. V was trimmed by 4 bases and J by 9 bases, leaving 11 bases between them. There are 13 residues in the CDR3. CDR3 in DNA: TGTGCCAGCAGCCCACGAGGGAGTTCACCCCTCCACTTT. Translating gives CASSPRGSSPLHF.

CDR3 DNA sequence: TGTGCCAGCAGCACCGGACGGGGAGAGACTGAAGCTTTCTTT. This encodes CASSTGRGETEAFF. This rearrangement joins TRBV5-5 to TRBJ1-1, with no clear D. This CDR3 is 14 amino acids long. V dropped 4 bases and J dropped 5 bases, with 15 bases sitting between them. Per germline, CDR1 SGHKS and CDR2 YYEKEE (reference sequence). The entire variable domain, with the rest obtained from reference TRBV5-5 and TRBJ1-1, is as follows: DAGVTQSPTHLIKTRGQQVTLRCSPISGHKSVSWYQQVLGQGPQFIFQYYEKEERGRGNFPDRFSARQFPNYSSELNVNALLLGDSALYLCASSTGRGETEAFFGQGTRLTVV.

The V and J genes are TRBV6-1 and TRBJ2-1, with D possibly matching TRBD1 (5 bases). V was trimmed by 3 bases and J by 6 bases, leaving 15 bases between them. Germline values: CDR1 MNHNS, CDR2 SASEGT. The CDR3 is 15 amino acids. The CDR3 bases are TGTGCCAGCAGTGAGCTAGGACATGTATTCAATGAGCAGTTCTTC. It codes for CASSELGHVFNEQFF.

The CDR3: CASSIGQGNSPLHF. The CDR3 bases are TGTGCCAGTAGTATCGGACAGGGAAATTCACCCCTCCACTTT. This rearrangement joins TRBV19 to TRBJ1-6; 8 positions match TRBD1. Trimming cost V 3 bases and J 7 bases; bases outside gene matches: 2. The CDR3 runs to 14 residues. Per the germline V gene, CDR1 is LNHDA and CDR2 is SQIVND (reference sequence). Looking up the rest from reference TRBV19 and TRBJ1-6 gives the full variable domain: DGGITQSPKYLFRKEGQNVTLSCEQNLNHDAMYWYRQDPGQGLRLIYYSQIVNDFQKGDIAEGYSVSREKKESFPLTVTSAQKNPTAFYLCASSIGQGNSPLHFGNGTRLTVT.

The V gene is TRBV3-1 (or the pseudogene TRBV3-2), the J gene TRBJ2-2; 10 bases agree with TRBD1. The CDR3 totals 17 residues. Germline V gene lookup returns CDR1 LGHDT and CDR2 YNNKEL (reference sequence). With 1 base clipped from V and 4 bases from J, the junction kept 6 bases outside the gene matches. The CDR3 region has the DNA TGTGCCAGCAGCCAAGGACAGGGGGCGCTGGCCACCGGGGAGCTGTTTTTT. It yields the protein CASSQGQGALATGELFF.

The genes are TRBV21-1 and TRBJ2-5; no check of the table's D call, TRBD1, against the DNA was made. TRBV21-1 is a pseudogene segment. This CDR3 has 14 residues. The CDR3 nucleotides are TGTGCCAGCGGCTTCACAGGGGGGCAAGAGACCCAGTACTTC. Its translation is CASGFTGGQETQYF.

This sequence joins TRBV7-9 and TRBJ2-6; D gene unclear. The CDR3 is made up of 15 amino acids. CDR1 and CDR2 from the germline V gene are SEHNR and FQNEAQ (reference sequence). V was shortened by 7 bases and J by 0 bases, with 10 bases between the two germline ends. The CDR3 region has the DNA TGTGCCAGCACCGATCTAGGCTCTGGGGCCAACGTCCTGACTTTC. This gives the protein CASTDLGSGANVLTF. Looking up the rest from reference TRBV7-9 and TRBJ2-6 gives the full variable domain: DTGVSQNPRHKITKRGQNVTFRCDPISEHNRLYWYRQTLGQGPEFLTYFQNEAQLEKSRLLSDRFSAERPKGSFSTLEIQRTEQGDSAMYLCASTDLGSGANVLTFGAGSRLTVL.

The rearrangement joins TRBV6-6 to TRBJ1-5; 8 bases match TRBD1. The germline V gene has CDR1 MNHNY and CDR2 SVGAGI (reference sequence). The CDR3 consists of 15 residues. V lost 2 bases, J lost 7 bases, and 7 bases stayed unmatched. CDR3 in DNA: TGTGCCAGCAGTTACGAAGACAGGGGAGGACAGCCCCAGCATTTT. Its translation is CASSYEDRGGQPQHF.

V is TRBV9 and J is TRBJ1-1; 8 bases agree with TRBD1. After removal of 4 bases from V and 5 bases from J, the junction contained 4 bases not matched to a gene. CDR1 is SGDLS and CDR2 is YYNGEE in the germline V gene. The CDR3 runs 13 residues. For the CDR3, the DNA is TGTGCCAGCAGCCCCGGACAGGGAACTGAAGCTTTCTTT. Its protein is CASSPGQGTEAFF. The complete variable domain, with remaining parts taken from reference TRBV9 and TRBJ1-1, reads DSGVTQTPKHLITATGQRVTLRCSPRSGDLSVYWYQQSLDQGLQFLIQYYNGEERAKGNILERFSAQQFPDLHSELNLSSLELGDSALYFCASSPGQGTEAFFGQGTRLTVV.

The CDR3 loop reads CASSPAGQGMNTEAFF. CDR3 DNA sequence: TGCGCCAGCAGCCCCGCGGGACAGGGGATGAACACTGAAGCTTTCTTT. The gene calls are TRBV4-1 and TRBJ1-1; 10 positions agree with TRBD1. V lost 4 bases to trimming and J lost 0 bases; unmatched junction nucleotides: 5. This CDR3 contains 16 residues. Germline CDR1 reads MGHRA; CDR2 reads YSYEKL.